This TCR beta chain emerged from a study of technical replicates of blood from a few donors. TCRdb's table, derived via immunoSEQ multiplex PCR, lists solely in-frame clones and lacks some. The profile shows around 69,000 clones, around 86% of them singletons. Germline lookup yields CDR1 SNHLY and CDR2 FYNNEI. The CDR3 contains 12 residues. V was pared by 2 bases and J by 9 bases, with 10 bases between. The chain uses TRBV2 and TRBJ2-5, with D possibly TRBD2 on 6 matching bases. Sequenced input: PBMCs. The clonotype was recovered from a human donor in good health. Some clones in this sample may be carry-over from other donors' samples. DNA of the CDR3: TGTGCCAGCAGTGAATGGGGGGAGGCCCAGTACTTC. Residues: CASSEWGEAQYF.